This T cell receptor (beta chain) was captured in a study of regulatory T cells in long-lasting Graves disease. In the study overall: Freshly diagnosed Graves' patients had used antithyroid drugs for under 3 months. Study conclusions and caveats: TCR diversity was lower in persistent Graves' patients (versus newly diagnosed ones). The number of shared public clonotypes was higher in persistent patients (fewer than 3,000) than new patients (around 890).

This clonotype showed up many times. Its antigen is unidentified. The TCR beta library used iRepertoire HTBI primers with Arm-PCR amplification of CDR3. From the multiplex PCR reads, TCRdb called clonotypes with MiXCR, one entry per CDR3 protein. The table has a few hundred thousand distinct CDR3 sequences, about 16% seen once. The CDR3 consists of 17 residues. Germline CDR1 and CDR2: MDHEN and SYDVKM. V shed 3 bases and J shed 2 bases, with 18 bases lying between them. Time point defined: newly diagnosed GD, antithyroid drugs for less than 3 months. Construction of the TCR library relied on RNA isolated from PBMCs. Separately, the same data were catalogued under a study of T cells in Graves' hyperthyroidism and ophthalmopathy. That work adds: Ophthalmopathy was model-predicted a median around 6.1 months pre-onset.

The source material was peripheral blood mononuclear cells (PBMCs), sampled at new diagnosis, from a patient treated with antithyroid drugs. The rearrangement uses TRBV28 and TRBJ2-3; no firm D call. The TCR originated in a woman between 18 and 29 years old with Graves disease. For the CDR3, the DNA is TGTGCCAGCAGTTTTTTGGTTGATTCTGGGTTCACAGATACGCAGTATTTT. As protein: CASSFLVDSGFTDTQYF.